This TCR beta chain was sequenced during a study of T cell responses to AZD1222 COVID-19 vaccine. In regard to this clone: Its antigen is not identified.

The assay was immunoSEQ multiplex PCR, and TCRdb's table has in-frame clones only and misses some. The profile covers about 42,000 clones, with 88% appearing a single time and roughly 25% taken by the ten largest. Both about-4-week and about-12-week second-dose recipients were combined. Study-wide points: Seropositivity was recorded at baseline in only a handful of AZD1222 recipients. In a largely white British group with more females than males, clonal diversity was possibly underestimated.

The specimen was peripheral blood, collected 28 days after the second AZD1222 dose. This clonotype was obtained from an adult who received the AZD1222 COVID-19 vaccine.

CDR3 residues: CASRGTGGYEQYF. CDR3 nucleotide sequence: TGTGCCAGCAGAGGAACAGGGGGCTACGAGCAGTACTTC. The chain combines TRBV6-5 with TRBJ2-7; 8 bases line up with TRBD1. The length of the CDR3 is 13 residues. Germline CDR1 and CDR2: MNHEY and SVGAGI. Trimming removed 6 bases from V and 3 bases from J; junction bases left unmatched: 4.